This TCR beta chain was captured in a study of blood T cells in healthy people across ages. Broader study findings: Unsorted PBMC material precluded a definitive naive versus antigen-experienced comparison.

The CDR3 loop spans 14 amino acids. J lost 5 bases, V lost 3 bases, and 5 bases had no gene match. The second PCR ran 7 to 11 cycles with a sample-barcoded 5' primer and J-beta primers. Per-sample output comprised a minimum of 2.5 million paired-end reads containing CDR3. MiXCR was run by TCRdb on the 5' RACE reads, yielding one entry per CDR3 protein. The sample records more than 1 million distinct CDR3 sequences, under 45% being singletons. About this clonotype: Antigen specificity is unknown.

The chain carries TRBV12-3 or TRBV12-4 and TRBJ1-1, with 8 bases that match TRBD1. Sequencing input: blood. The clonotype was recovered from a woman aged 55-69 years in good health. The CDR3, as DNA: TGTGCCAGCAGTTTGAGGACAGGGAGGACTGAAGCTTTCTTT. It yields the protein CASSLRTGRTEAFF.